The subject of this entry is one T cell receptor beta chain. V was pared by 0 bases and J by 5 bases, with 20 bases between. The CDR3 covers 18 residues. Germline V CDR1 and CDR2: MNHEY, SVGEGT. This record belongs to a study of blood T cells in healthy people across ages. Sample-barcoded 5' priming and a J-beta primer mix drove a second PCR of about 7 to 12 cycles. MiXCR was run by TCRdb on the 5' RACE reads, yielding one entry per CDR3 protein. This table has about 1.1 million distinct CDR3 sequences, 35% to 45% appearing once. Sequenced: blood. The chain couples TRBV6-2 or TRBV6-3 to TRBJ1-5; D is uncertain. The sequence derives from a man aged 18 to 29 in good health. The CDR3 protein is CASSYSMVVGFGDQPQHF. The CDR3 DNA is TGTGCCAGCAGTTACTCGATGGTTGTTGGTTTTGGTGATCAGCCCCAGCATTTT.